Reported below is one T cell receptor (beta chain). Which antigen it targets is not known. No base quality values were provided; no much bigger clone lies one nucleotide off. This sample is drawn from a study of OX40 agonist ivuxolimab in advanced cancers. In the study overall: Ivuxolimab was an agonistic, fully human IgG2 monoclonal antibody directed against OX40 (CD134), a costimulatory receptor. Patients were allowed to have had prior anti-PD-1, anti-PD-L1 or anti-CTLA-4 therapy, and around two fifths of the dose-escalation patients had been treated with checkpoint inhibitors. Peripheral TCRbeta sequencing was intended to test whether TCR sequence diversity was altered and clonal T-cell expansion was caused by ivuxolimab. The paper reports the monotherapy dose-escalation portion (N of about 54 patients) of the phase I ivuxolimab trial. Of the roughly 54 dose-escalation patients, hepatocellular carcinoma was present in around 20, melanoma in around 15, renal cell carcinoma in 9 and head and neck cancer in 9. Partial responses occurred in three dose-escalation patients, of whom one had hepatocellular carcinoma and two had cutaneous melanoma. A male proportion of roughly 85% and a mean age of roughly 58 years, ranging from about 23 to 90, were recorded for the dose-escalation cohort. Intravenous ivuxolimab was administered to patients every 2 weeks at six dose levels: 0.01, 0.1, 0.3, 1.5, 3 and 10 mg/kg. Study-wide findings and limitations: On average, CD8+ T cells showed more expanded clones than CD4+ T cells after ivuxolimab. Low levels of normalized T-cell clonal expansion were also seen in some nonresponding patients. In the 0.1-3.0 mg/kg groups, partial responders were among the patients with the lowest normalized peripheral clonal expansion, particularly in CD8+ T cells. At doses from 0.1 to 3.0 mg/kg, clonal expansion was seen in both CD4+ and CD8+ blood T cells between baseline and week 6. Antigen specificity was not determined for the clonally expanded peripheral T cells.

The junction carries 16 bases between V and J, which are trimmed by 6 bases and 5 bases respectively. CDR1 and CDR2 are read off the germline V gene as MNHEY and SVGAGI. The CDR3 holds 15 amino acids from the cysteine to the phenylalanine. Only the CDR3 region is kept as DNA, spanning 45 bases read in frame from base 1. Patients with a history of autoimmune disease or receiving systemic immunosuppression were excluded from the trial. Peripheral blood for TCR sequencing was collected from all dose cohorts at baseline, on cycle 4 day 1, and on cycle 7 day 1. The samples were drawn from a first-in-human, open-label, multicenter phase I dose-escalation trial of ivuxolimab. Adults with locally advanced or metastatic head and neck squamous cell, hepatocellular, melanoma or renal cell carcinoma were enrolled in the trial. Before TCR sequencing, CD4+ and CD8+ T cells were separately sorted from peripheral blood.

Genomic DNA was extracted from sorted cells for sequencing of the TCRbeta CDR3 region. TCRbeta CDR3 regions were sequenced using the immunoSEQ Assay. TCRdb stores this immuneACCESS table with in-frame sequences only. Part of the clones is absent; in the studies checked, under half of the shortfall reflects unresolved V genes, and no reason is known for the rest. Counted in this sample were 45,000 to 50,000 clones; around 84% of them appeared once. Approximately 2% of the sample goes to the ten largest clones. This receptor was identified in an adult with an advanced solid tumor such as melanoma, head and neck, liver or kidney cancer. The rearranged chain carries TRBV6-5 and TRBJ1-4, with a tentative D gene TRBD1 over 5 matching bases. Sequences were derived from CD4+ or CD8+ T cells sorted from blood, sampled in a trial of the OX40 agonist ivuxolimab. The CDR3 loop reads CASSPPGRENEKLFF. DNA sequence: TGTGCCAGCAGCCCCCCAGGCAGGGAGAATGAAAAACTGTTTTTT.